These 10 T cell receptor beta chains share one sample of origin, sequenced in a study of identical twins. TCRdb used MiXCR to reprocess the 5' RACE reads, holding one entry per CDR3 protein. Here the sample spans a few hundred thousand distinct CDR3 sequences, roughly a tenth being singletons. Input material: memory T cells sorted from blood. The receptors derive from a man aged 50 to 60 in good health.

This clonotype was recorded many times. The chain combines TRBV6-2 or TRBV6-3 with TRBJ2-5, with unresolved D. Trimming removed 6 bases from V and 1 base from J, with 9 bases in between. Germline assignment: CDR1 MNHEY and CDR2 SVGEGT. The CDR3 runs 13 residues. CDR3 nucleotide sequence: TGTGCCAGCAGCTCGTGGGGCCAAGAGACCCAGTACTTC. It is translated as CASSSWGQETQYF.

Only a few counts were recorded for this clonotype. This chain connects TRBV20-1 to TRBJ2-3, with 8 bases matching TRBD1. This CDR3 is 14 amino acids long. CDR1 is DFQATT and CDR2 is SNEGSKA in the germline V gene (reference sequence). Here the CDR3 DNA reads TGCAGCGCAGCAGGGGGCTTGAGCTCAGATACGCAGTATTTT. Translation gives CSAAGGLSSDTQYF.

This clonotype was recorded at least ten times. The chain links TRBV12-3 or TRBV12-4 to TRBJ2-7, with D uncertain. V lost 1 base to trimming and J lost 1 base, with 14 bases between them. CDR3 size: 16 residues. The CDR3 DNA reads as TGTGCCAGCAGTTTAGGGCCCAGCGTGGGGTCCTACGAGCAGTACTTC. Translating gives CASSLGPSVGSYEQYF.

The chain recombines TRBV10-3 with TRBJ2-5, with D maybe TRBD2 (6 bases). V lost 4 bases and J lost 9, with 12 bases in between. Looked up from germline, CDR1 is ENHRY and CDR2 is SYGVKD. The CDR3 loop spans 12 amino acids. CDR3 region: CAISVPSGAQYF. The CDR3 DNA follows: TGTGCCATCAGTGTTCCGTCGGGGGCCCAGTACTTC.

As for this clonotype: A read error may produce the germline difference seen at one junction end. The J gene is TRBJ2-7, the V gene TRBV5-4; D could derive from TRBD1 or TRBD2 (6 bases each). Germline loops: CDR1 SGHNT, CDR2 YYREEE (reference sequence). The CDR3 has 12 residues. The CDR3 spells CASSLVGGAQDF. The CDR3 coding sequence is TGTGCCAGCAGCTTGGTCGGGGGCGCTCAGGACTTC.

The sample holds many counts of this clonotype. This chain links TRBV5-8 with TRBJ2-1, with TRBD2 matching 8 bases. In germline, CDR1 is SGHTS, CDR2 YDEGEE. This CDR3 spans 17 amino acids. V lost 3 bases to trimming and J lost 0 bases; unmatched junction nucleotides: 8. The CDR3: CASSYPIAGSSYNEQFF. CDR3 coding DNA: TGTGCCAGCAGCTATCCTATAGCGGGAAGCTCCTACAATGAGCAGTTCTTC.

This clonotype has just a few counts. This chain connects TRBV5-4 to TRBJ2-5; weak D call: TRBD2 (6 bases). Germline-derived CDR1 and CDR2 are SGHNT and YYREEE (reference sequence). This CDR3 contains 14 residues. Between the trimmed V and J ends, which lost 6 bases and 4 bases, there was a span of 16 bases. CDR3 sequence reads: CASTREGGRETQYF. DNA of the CDR3: TGTGCCAGCACCCGAGAGGGAGGCCGAGAGACCCAGTACTTC.

This clonotype was seen many times. V is TRBV12-3 or TRBV12-4 and J is TRBJ1-2, with D uncertain. The CDR3 runs 12 residues. V was shortened by 6 bases and J by 3 bases, with 8 bases between the two germline ends. The CDR3 coding sequence is TGTGCCAGCAGCCCGAAGGACTATGGCTACACCTTC. This gives the protein CASSPKDYGYTF.

The table lists this clonotype with a few counts. This chain links TRBV20-1 with TRBJ2-3, with D uncertain. Germline CDR1 DFQATT, CDR2 SNEGSKA (reference sequence). The CDR3 covers 13 residues. V gave up 3 bases and J gave up 7 bases, with 14 bases separating them. This chain's CDR3 is CSARAPITYTQYF. Written as DNA, the CDR3 is TGCAGTGCTAGGGCCCCCATCACCTATACGCAGTATTTT.

Ten or more counts support this clonotype. The chain couples TRBV7-3 to TRBJ2-5; no firm D call. Germline V gene lookup returns CDR1 SGHTA and CDR2 FQGTGA. Trimming left V 2 bases short and J 0 bases short, with 7 bases between. This CDR3 is 14 amino acids long. The CDR3 coding sequence is TGTGCCAGCAGCTTATCACGGGACCAAGAGACCCAGTACTTC. It translates to CASSLSRDQETQYF.